The present T cell receptor beta chain was sequenced within a study of T cell repertoires in cytomegalovirus infection. Germline loops: CDR1 SGHVS, CDR2 FQNEAQ. The CDR3 has 18 residues. The V and J ends lost 1 base and 0 bases respectively, with 17 bases between them. This clonotype was seen a few times. The antigen remains unidentified. TCRdb recomputed calls from the reads with MiXCR, one row per CDR3 protein. Of around 300,000 distinct CDR3 sequences detected, less than 25% appear once; the ten largest clones hold around 20%. This material consisted of cultured PBMCs, taken from culture after CMV antigen stimulation. The receptor was isolated from a human donor in good health (CMV status not recorded). Some clones in this sample may be carry-over from other donors' samples. The rearrangement links TRBV7-8 to TRBJ2-3; D is unclear. The DNA of the CDR3 is TGTGCCAGCAGCTTAGTTATTTATGGGCGGAAAAGCACAGATACGCAGTATTTT. This codes for CASSLVIYGRKSTDTQYF.